This T cell receptor (beta chain) stems from a study of control samples from healthy donors and cancer patients. Deletions cut 4 bases from V and 1 base from J, with 4 bases between. The CDR3 runs to 12 residues. Germline-derived CDR1 and CDR2 are SGDLS and YYNGEE. The protocol was immunoSEQ multiplex PCR, while the TCRdb copy is restricted to in-frame clones and leaves out a portion. The sample has over 100,000 clones, about 90% seen once. This chain uses TRBV9 with TRBJ2-3; no reliable D call. Sequenced sample: blood. This sequence originates from a woman aged 45-59 years in good health. The CDR3 region is CASSTRTDTQYF. The CDR3 coding sequence is TGTGCCAGCAGCACACGCACAGATACGCAGTATTTT.